The clone carrying this T cell receptor (beta chain) was seen many times. Authors' data handling: Using reference gene primer amplification, nucleated cell counts were estimated. Repertoires were generated with immunoSEQ multiplex PCR, while TCRdb's copy carries only in-frame clones and drops some. V, J and clone size are taken as reported in that table, and D and trimming were inferred from the DNA itself. This table holds roughly 200,000 clones, about nine tenths found once. The sample is drawn from a study of blood T cell repertoires in COVID-19. Whole-study context: Sites across the United States, Italy and Spain contributed samples from acute and convalescent COVID-19. From T cells, B-cell-depleted T cells, or PBMCs came the material, which was cDNA or gDNA.

The CDR3 loop spans 15 amino acids. Trimming stripped 2 bases from V and 2 bases from J, with 12 bases between. Germline V gene sequence: CDR1 MGHRA, CDR2 YSYEKL. This sequence was found in a man in his forties with acute or convalescent COVID-19. This chain joins TRBV4-1 and TRBJ1-1; D remains ambiguous. Sequencing was done on a sample of peripheral blood. The CDR3 DNA sequence: TGCGCCAGCAGCCAACCCCGTCGGGGTAACACTGAAGCTTTCTTT. Translated, it gives CASSQPRRGNTEAFF.